Listed below are T cell receptor beta chains from one sample, sequenced in a study of T cell responses to AZD1222 COVID-19 vaccine. Here immunoSEQ multiplex PCR was the method, and the copy in TCRdb shows in-frame clones only, minus some. The sample lists roughly 150,000 clones; more than 80% were seen once. The material sequenced was peripheral blood, taken on day 0 of AZD1222 vaccination. These receptors originate from an adult in good health. Both conserved end residues are part of each CDR3. The D gene is left open where the match is weak. Expanded clones are given a class, and other clones once, few, many or no size at all.

d_call j_call v_call clone_size cdr3_aa cdr3_nt
TRBD1 TRBJ1-2 TRBV2 - CASSFRDRSYGYTF TGTGCCAGCAGTTTCCGGGACAGGTCCTATGGCTACACCTTC
- TRBJ1-5 TRBV10-2 - CASTEASLRNQPQHF TGCGCCAGCACCGAGGCTTCCCTTCGCAATCAGCCCCAGCATTTT
- TRBJ1-2 TRBV9 - CASSPPGVRRDGYTF TGTGCCAGCAGCCCCCCCGGCGTGCGGAGGGATGGCTACACCTTC
- TRBJ1-2 TRBV28 - CASSLKGGRKTEGYTF TGTGCCAGCAGTTTAAAGGGCGGACGCAAAACGGAGGGCTACACCTTC
- TRBJ1-3 TRBV5-1 - CASSFESSGNTIYF TGCGCCAGCAGCTTTGAGAGCTCTGGAAACACCATATATTTT
- TRBJ1-1 TRBV19 - CASTPHQAGNTEAFF TGTGCCAGTACCCCCCACCAGGCAGGGAACACTGAAGCTTTCTTT
- TRBJ1-1 TRBV19 - CASRSAGPSEAFF TGTGCCAGTAGAAGTGCAGGTCCGTCTGAAGCTTTCTTT
- TRBJ1-6 TRBV9 - CASSVAPGSNSPLHF TGTGCCAGCAGCGTAGCTCCCGGATCGAATTCACCCCTCCACTTT
TRBD1 TRBJ2-7 TRBV7-8 - CASSFGQEISYEQYF TGTGCCAGCAGCTTTGGACAGGAGATCTCCTACGAGCAGTACTTC
TRBD1 TRBJ1-4 TRBV28 - CASSLLTGGNEKLFF TGTGCCAGCAGTTTATTGACAGGGGGTAATGAAAAACTGTTTTTT
- TRBJ2-7 TRBV7-9 - CASSHGAGDEQYF TGTGCCAGCAGCCACGGGGCAGGAGACGAGCAGTACTTC
- TRBJ1-2 TRBV11-2 - CASSLDAGPSMGLDTF TGTGCCAGCAGCTTAGATGCCGGGCCTAGCATGGGGCTCGACACCTTC
- TRBJ1-1 TRBV28 - CASTRVGLGTEAFF TGTGCCAGCACTCGCGTGGGGCTGGGCACTGAAGCTTTCTTT
- TRBJ1-3 TRBV5-1 - CASSYEQKAGNTIYF TGCGCCAGCAGCTACGAACAGAAAGCTGGAAACACCATATATTTT
TRBD2 TRBJ2-3 TRBV27 - CASSFNLLAGSTDTQYF TGTGCCAGCAGTTTTAACCTCCTAGCGGGGAGCACAGATACGCAGTATTTT
- TRBJ2-2 TRBV4-2 - CASSQDRGTGELFF TGTGCCAGCAGCCAAGATAGGGGCACCGGGGAGCTGTTTTTT
- TRBJ1-1 TRBV6-6 - CASSSGAPGPEAFF TGTGCCAGCAGCTCCGGGGCCCCTGGACCTGAAGCTTTCTTT
- TRBJ1-2 TRBV11-2 - CASTPSGGRGGYTF TGTGCCAGCACCCCGAGCGGAGGGCGCGGCGGCTACACCTTC
TRBD1 TRBJ1-4 TRBV7-9 - CASSFLPTGLGEKLFF TGTGCCAGCAGCTTCTTACCGACAGGGTTAGGGGAAAAACTGTTTTTT
- TRBJ2-7 TRBV9 - CASSVGPGKGTYEQYF TGTGCCAGCAGCGTAGGGCCCGGGAAGGGAACCTACGAGCAGTACTTC
TRBD1 TRBJ1-3 TRBV19 - CASRQGATGNTIYF TGTGCCAGTAGACAGGGGGCGACGGGAAACACCATATATTTT
TRBD2 TRBJ2-5 TRBV30 - CAWSDRLAGVETQYF TGTGCCTGGAGTGACCGACTAGCGGGGGTGGAGACCCAGTACTTC
- TRBJ1-6 TRBV2 - CASSAGGSSPLHF TGTGCCTCGAGCGCGGGGGGTAGTTCACCCCTCCACTTT
TRBD1 TRBJ1-5 TRBV18 - CASSPDRVQQPQHF TGTGCCAGCTCACCTGACAGGGTTCAGCAGCCCCAGCATTTT
TRBD1 TRBJ1-5 TRBV30 few CAWSSDRGHRQPQHF TGTGCCTGGAGCTCTGACAGGGGGCATAGACAGCCCCAGCATTTT
TRBD1 TRBJ2-6 TRBV6-5 - CASSWDRTGANVLTF TGTGCCAGCAGTTGGGACAGGACTGGGGCCAACGTCCTGACTTTC
- TRBJ1-2 TRBV11-3 many CASSSQGPNYGYTF TGTGCCAGCAGCTCCCAGGGGCCGAACTATGGCTACACCTTC
- TRBJ2-1 TRBV6-4 - CASSEENVLGVSEQFF TGTGCCAGCAGTGAGGAAAATGTTTTGGGGGTCAGTGAGCAGTTCTTC
TRBD1 TRBJ1-2 TRBV4-1 - CASSQDQGQGRGYTF TGCGCCAGCAGCCAAGATCAAGGACAGGGGCGAGGCTACACCTTC
- TRBJ1-3 TRBV5-1 once CASSSLRGNTIYF TGCGCCAGCAGCTCCTTGAGGGGAAACACCATATATTTT
TRBD2 TRBJ2-3 TRBV28 once CASSLLAGGGGTDTQYF TGTGCCAGCAGTTTGCTAGCGGGGGGTGGTGGCACAGATACGCAGTATTTT
- TRBJ1-4 TRBV5-1 - CASSLDGTTNEKLFF TGCGCCAGCAGCTTGGACGGGACGACTAATGAAAAACTGTTTTTT
- TRBJ2-2 TRBV27 - CASSLRAGELFF TGTGCCAGCAGTTTAAGGGCCGGGGAGCTGTTTTTT
- TRBJ1-2 TRBV3-1/TRBV3-2 once CASSHRGSYGYTF TGTGCCAGCAGCCATCGCGGGTCCTATGGCTACACCTTC
- TRBJ1-2 TRBV4-1 - CASSPRTLVNYGYTF TGCGCCAGCAGCCCTAGGACCCTTGTGAACTATGGCTACACCTTC
TRBD2 TRBJ2-3 TRBV28 - CASSPSGAAGDTQYF TGTGCCAGCAGCCCAAGCGGGGCCGCAGGGGATACGCAGTATTTT
TRBD1 TRBJ2-2 TRBV2 - CASRGQGDTGELFF TGTGCCAGCAGGGGACAGGGCGACACCGGGGAGCTGTTTTTT
- TRBJ1-1 TRBV19 - CASSPLPQGTLAAEAFF TGTGCCAGTAGTCCACTACCCCAGGGAACACTGGCCGCTGAAGCTTTCTTT
- TRBJ1-3 TRBV6-1 - CASSEAGNPGNTIYF TGTGCCAGCAGTGAAGCCGGGAACCCTGGAAACACCATATATTTT
- TRBJ1-1 TRBV18 - CASSSSIGTEAFF TGTGCCAGCTCGTCCTCGATCGGCACTGAAGCTTTCTTT
- TRBJ2-4 TRBV4-1 - CASSQATGSDKNIQYF TGCGCCAGCAGCCAGGCGACAGGATCGGACAAAAACATTCAGTACTTC
- TRBJ2-4 TRBV13 few CASSSAQDIQYF TGTGCCAGCAGCTCTGCACAAGACATTCAGTACTTC